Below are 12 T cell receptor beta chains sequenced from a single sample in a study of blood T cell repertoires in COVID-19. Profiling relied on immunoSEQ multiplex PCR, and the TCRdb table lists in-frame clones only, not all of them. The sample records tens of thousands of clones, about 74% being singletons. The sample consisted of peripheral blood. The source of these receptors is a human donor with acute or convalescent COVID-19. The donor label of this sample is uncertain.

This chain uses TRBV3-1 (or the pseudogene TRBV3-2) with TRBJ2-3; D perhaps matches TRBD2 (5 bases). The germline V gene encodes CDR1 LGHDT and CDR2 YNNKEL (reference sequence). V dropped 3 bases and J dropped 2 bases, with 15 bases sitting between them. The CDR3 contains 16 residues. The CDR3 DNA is TGTGCCAGCAGCCATGGTAGTAACCTAGCCACAGATACGCAGTATTTT. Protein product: CASSHGSNLATDTQYF.

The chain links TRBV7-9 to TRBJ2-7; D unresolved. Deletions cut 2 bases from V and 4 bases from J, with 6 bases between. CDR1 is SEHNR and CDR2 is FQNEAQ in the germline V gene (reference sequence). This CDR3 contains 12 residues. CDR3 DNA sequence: TGTGCCAGCAGCTTACAGGCGTACGAGCAGTACTTC. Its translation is CASSLQAYEQYF.

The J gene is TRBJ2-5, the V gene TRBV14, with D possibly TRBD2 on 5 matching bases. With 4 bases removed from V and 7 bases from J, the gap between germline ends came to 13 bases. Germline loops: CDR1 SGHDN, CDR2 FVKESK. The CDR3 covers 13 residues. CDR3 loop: CASSPVIEGTQYF. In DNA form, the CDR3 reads TGTGCCAGCAGCCCCGTGATTGAGGGGACCCAGTACTTC. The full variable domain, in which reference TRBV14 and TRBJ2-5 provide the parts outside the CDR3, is EAGVTQFPSHSVIEKGQTVTLRCDPISGHDNLYWYRRVMGKEIKFLLHFVKESKQDESGMPNNRFLAERTGGTYSTLKVQPAELEDSGVYFCASSPVIEGTQYFGPGTRLLVL.

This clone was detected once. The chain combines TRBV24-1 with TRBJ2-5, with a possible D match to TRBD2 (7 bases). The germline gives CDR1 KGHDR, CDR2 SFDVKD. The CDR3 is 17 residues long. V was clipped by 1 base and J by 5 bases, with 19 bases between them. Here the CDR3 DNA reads TGTGCCACCAGTGATTTCCCAATGACTGGGGGGGGCGAGACCCAGTACTTC. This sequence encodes CATSDFPMTGGGETQYF.

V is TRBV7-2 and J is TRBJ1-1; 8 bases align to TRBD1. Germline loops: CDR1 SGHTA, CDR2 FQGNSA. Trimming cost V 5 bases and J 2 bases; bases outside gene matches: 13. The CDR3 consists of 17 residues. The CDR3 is CASSLRGGDRGNTEAFF. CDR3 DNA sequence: TGTGCCAGCAGCCTTCGTGGGGGTGACAGGGGAAACACTGAAGCTTTCTTT.

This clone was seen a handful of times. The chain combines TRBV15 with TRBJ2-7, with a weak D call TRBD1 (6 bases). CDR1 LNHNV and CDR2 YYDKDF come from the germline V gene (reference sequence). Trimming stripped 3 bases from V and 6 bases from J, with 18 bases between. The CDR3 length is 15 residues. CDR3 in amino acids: CATSRGDTRLAEQYF. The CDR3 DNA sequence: TGTGCCACCAGCAGGGGGGACACCCGGCTCGCCGAGCAGTACTTC.

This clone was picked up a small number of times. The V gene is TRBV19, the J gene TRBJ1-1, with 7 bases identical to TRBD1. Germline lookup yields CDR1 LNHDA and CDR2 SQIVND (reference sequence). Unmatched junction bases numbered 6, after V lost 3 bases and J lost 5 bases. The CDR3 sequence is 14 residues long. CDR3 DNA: TGTGCCAGTAGTATTGGGGCACAGGGGACTGAAGCTTTCTTT. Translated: CASSIGAQGTEAFF.

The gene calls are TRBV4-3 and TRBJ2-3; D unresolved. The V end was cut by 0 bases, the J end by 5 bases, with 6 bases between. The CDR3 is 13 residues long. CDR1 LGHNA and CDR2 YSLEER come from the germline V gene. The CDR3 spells CASSQERRDTQYF. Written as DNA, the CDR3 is TGCGCCAGCAGCCAAGAGAGGCGAGATACGCAGTATTTT.

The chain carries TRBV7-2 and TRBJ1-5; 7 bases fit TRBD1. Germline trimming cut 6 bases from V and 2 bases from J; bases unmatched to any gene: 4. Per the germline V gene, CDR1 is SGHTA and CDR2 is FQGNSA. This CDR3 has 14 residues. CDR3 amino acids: CASRPGGGNQPQHF. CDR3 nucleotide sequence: TGTGCCAGCAGACCAGGGGGAGGCAATCAGCCCCAGCATTTT.

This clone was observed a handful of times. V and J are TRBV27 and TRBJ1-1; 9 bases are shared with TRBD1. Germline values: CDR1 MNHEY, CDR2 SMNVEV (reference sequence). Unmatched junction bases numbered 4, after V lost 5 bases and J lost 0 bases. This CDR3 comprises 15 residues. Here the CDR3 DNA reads TGTGCCAGCAGTCTAGGGACAGGGCTGAACACTGAAGCTTTCTTT. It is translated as CASSLGTGLNTEAFF.

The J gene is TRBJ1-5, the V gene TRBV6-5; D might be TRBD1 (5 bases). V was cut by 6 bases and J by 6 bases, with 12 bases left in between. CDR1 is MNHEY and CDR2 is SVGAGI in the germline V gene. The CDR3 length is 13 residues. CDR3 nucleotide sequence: TGTGCCAGCAGCAGGGAAGTCGGTCAGCCCCAGCATTTT. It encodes CASSREVGQPQHF.

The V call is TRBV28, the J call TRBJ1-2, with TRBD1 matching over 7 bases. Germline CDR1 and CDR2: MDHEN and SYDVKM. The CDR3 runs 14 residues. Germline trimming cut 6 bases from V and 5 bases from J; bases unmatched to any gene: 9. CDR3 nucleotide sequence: TGTGCCAGCAGAAGACAGGGTACTTCATATGGCTACACCTTC. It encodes CASRRQGTSYGYTF.